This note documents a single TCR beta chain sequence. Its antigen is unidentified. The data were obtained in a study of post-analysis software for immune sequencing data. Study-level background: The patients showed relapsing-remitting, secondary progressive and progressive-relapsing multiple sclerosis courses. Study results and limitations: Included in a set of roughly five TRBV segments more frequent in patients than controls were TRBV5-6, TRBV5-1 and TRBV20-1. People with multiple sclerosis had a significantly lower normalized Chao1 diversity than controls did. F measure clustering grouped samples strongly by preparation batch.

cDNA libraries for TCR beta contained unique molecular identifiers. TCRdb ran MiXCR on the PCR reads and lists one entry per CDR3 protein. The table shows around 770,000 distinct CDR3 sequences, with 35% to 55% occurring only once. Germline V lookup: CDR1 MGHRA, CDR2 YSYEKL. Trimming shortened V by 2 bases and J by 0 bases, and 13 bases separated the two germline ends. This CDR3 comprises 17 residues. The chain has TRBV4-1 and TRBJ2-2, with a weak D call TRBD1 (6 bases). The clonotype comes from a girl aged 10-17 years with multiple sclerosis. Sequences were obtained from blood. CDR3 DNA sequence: TGCGCCAGCAGCCAAATCTCGGGACAAACGAACACCGGGGAGCTGTTTTTT. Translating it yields CASSQISGQTNTGELFF.